One sample yielded the 20 T cell receptor beta chains listed below, sequenced in a study of molecular identifiers for immune sequencing clone quantification. TCRdb independently ran MiXCR on the PCR reads; one entry per CDR3 protein. This table has about half a million distinct CDR3 sequences, approximately 25% appearing once. Material for sequencing was naive CD8+ T cells from blood, with Jurkat cell RNA spiked in. Subset described: FACS-sorted CD8+CD4-CCR7+CD45RA+ naive T cells. These receptor sequences come from a human donor in good health. Some libraries in this study had Jurkat cell RNA spiked in.

This clonotype was detected a few times. The chain is built from TRBV27 and TRBJ2-1; TRBD2 matches at 12 bases. The germline V gene encodes CDR1 MNHEY and CDR2 SMNVEV (reference sequence). V shed 3 bases, J shed 0 bases, and the junction held 3 bases outside the gene matches. There are 17 residues in the CDR3. CDR3 in DNA: TGTGCCAGCAGTTTCGGACTAGCGGGGCCCTCCTACAATGAGCAGTTCTTC. It yields the protein CASSFGLAGPSYNEQFF.

The V and J genes are TRBV6-5 and TRBJ1-1; D not resolved. Deletions cut 0 bases from V and 1 base from J, with 9 bases between. CDR1 and CDR2 from the germline V gene are MNHEY and SVGAGI. The CDR3 has 15 amino acids. CDR3 DNA: TGTGCCAGCAGTTACTCCGGGAGGGCGAACACTGAAGCTTTCTTT. Its translation: CASSYSGRANTEAFF.

This clonotype showed up just a few times. The gene calls are TRBV6-2 or TRBV6-3 and TRBJ2-1; no definite D call. Looked up from germline, CDR1 is MNHEY and CDR2 is SVGEGT. This CDR3 has 14 amino acids. Trimming took off 3 bases at V and 7 bases at J, with 13 bases between the two ends. The CDR3 DNA reads TGTGCCAGCAGTTATAAGTCTTACGGGAATGAGCAGTTCTTC. This codes for CASSYKSYGNEQFF.

This clonotype was picked up a small number of times. The J gene is TRBJ1-4, the V gene TRBV12-3 or TRBV12-4; 8 bases agree with TRBD1. The CDR3 runs 16 residues. The V segment lost 6 bases and the J segment 0 bases; nucleotides outside the gene matches: 6. CDR3 residues: CASRKTGGATNEKLFF. As DNA, the CDR3 is TGTGCCAGCAGGAAAACAGGGGGAGCAACTAATGAAAAACTGTTTTTT.

In its sample, this clonotype was seen a few times. The chain uses TRBV4-3 and TRBJ2-5, with 7 positions matching TRBD1. V lost 0 bases, J lost 5 bases, and 9 bases stayed unmatched. Germline CDR1 LGHNA, CDR2 YSLEER. The CDR3 extends over 16 amino acids. CDR3 coding DNA: TGCGCCAGCAGCCAAGATGGGACAGTTATTACGGAGACCCAGTACTTC. Translating gives CASSQDGTVITETQYF.

This clonotype was seen a handful of times. The gene calls are TRBV7-2 and TRBJ2-7; D is possibly TRBD1 (6 bases). V was trimmed by 1 base and J by 1 base, leaving 8 bases between them. In germline, CDR1 is SGHTA, CDR2 FQGNSA. This CDR3 spans 14 amino acids. The CDR3 here is CASSLVTGSYEQYF. The CDR3 region has the DNA TGTGCCAGCAGCTTAGTTACAGGGTCCTACGAGCAGTACTTC. The variable domain in full, completed from reference TRBV7-2 and TRBJ2-7, reads GAGVSQSPSNKVTEKGKDVELRCDPISGHTALYWYRQSLGQGLEFLIYFQGNSAPDKSGLPSDRFSAERTGGSVSTLTIQRTQQEDSAVYLCASSLVTGSYEQYFGPGTRLTVT.

This clonotype came up a few times. V gene TRBV9 combines with J gene TRBJ2-3; 7 bases align to TRBD2. The CDR3 loop spans 15 amino acids. V was pared by 0 bases and J by 2 bases, with 3 bases of the junction left unmatched. The germline V gene has CDR1 SGDLS and CDR2 YYNGEE. The CDR3 DNA reads as TGTGCCAGCAGCGTAGTTGCGGGAGTCACAGATACGCAGTATTTT. Its translation is CASSVVAGVTDTQYF.

This clonotype appeared a few times. The chain couples TRBV9 to TRBJ1-2; D is uncertain. V was trimmed by 4 bases and J by 5 bases, leaving 15 bases between them. Germline V lookup: CDR1 SGDLS, CDR2 YYNGEE. The CDR3 consists of 14 residues. In DNA, the CDR3 is TGTGCCAGCAGCTCCCCCGGACTGAGATATGGCTACACCTTC. This gives the protein CASSSPGLRYGYTF.

The genes are TRBV7-2 and TRBJ2-6; no reliable D call. Germline V gene sequence: CDR1 SGHTA, CDR2 FQGNSA. Trimming shortened V by 5 bases and J by 0 bases, and 17 bases separated the two germline ends. This CDR3 has 18 amino acids. CDR3 in amino acids: CASSLRLVGSSGANVLTF. The CDR3 nucleotides are TGTGCCAGCAGCCTAAGGCTAGTAGGCTCCTCTGGGGCCAACGTCCTGACTTTC.

This chain connects TRBV2 to TRBJ2-1; 10 bases match TRBD2. This CDR3 region has 16 residues. The germline V gene encodes CDR1 SNHLY and CDR2 FYNNEI. The junction had 7 bases not matched to a gene; V was cut back by 1 base and J by 7 bases. The CDR3 DNA follows: TGTGCCAGCAGTGAAGTACTAGCGGGACGGAGGAATGAGCAGTTCTTC. It is translated as CASSEVLAGRRNEQFF.

The chain carries TRBV7-2 and TRBJ2-2; possibly TRBD2 for D (5 bases). This CDR3 region has 16 residues. Trimming stripped 0 bases from V and 7 bases from J, with 15 bases between. CDR1 is SGHTA and CDR2 is FQGNSA in the germline V gene. For the CDR3, the DNA is TGTGCCAGCAGCTTAGCGAGTAGCGTTGCTGGCGGGGAGCTGTTTTTT. It yields the protein CASSLASSVAGGELFF.

This chain joins TRBV7-9 and TRBJ1-4; 9 bases map to TRBD1. Germline lookup yields CDR1 SEHNR and CDR2 FQNEAQ (reference sequence). The CDR3 sequence is 16 residues long. With V trimmed by 0 bases and J by 2 bases, 1 base remained unmatched. CDR3 sequence (DNA): TGTGCCAGCAGCTTAGCTGACAGGGGGACTAATGAAAAACTGTTTTTT. Translating gives CASSLADRGTNEKLFF.

This clonotype was counted between two and nine times. The chain carries TRBV20-1 and TRBJ2-7; 11 nucleotides agree with TRBD2. The CDR3 has 16 residues. The V segment lost 0 bases and the J segment 1 base; nucleotides outside the gene matches: 5. Germline V gives CDR1 DFQATT, CDR2 SNEGSKA (reference sequence). The CDR3 loop is CSARELAGATSYEQYF. CDR3 nucleotide sequence: TGCAGTGCTAGAGAACTAGCGGGAGCGACTTCCTACGAGCAGTACTTC.

With respect to this clonotype: A read error may account for a junction end that differs from germline. The V call is TRBV27, the J call TRBJ2-3; 10 nucleotides align to TRBD2. Germline CDR1 and CDR2: MNHEY and SMNVEV (reference sequence). The CDR3 is 15 residues long. CDR3 DNA sequence: TGTGCCTGCAGCAGACTAGCGGGCCGCACAGATACGCAGTATTTT. It translates to CACSRLAGRTDTQYF.

A remark on this clonotype: The junction departs from the called germline gene at one end, perhaps through a read error. This chain connects TRBV11-2 to TRBJ1-1; 9 bases align to TRBD1. The CDR3 runs to 16 residues. Looked up from germline, CDR1 is SGHAT and CDR2 is FQNNGV. The CDR3 reads CASSSGQGGANAEAFF. Here the CDR3 DNA reads TGTGCCAGCAGCTCGGGACAGGGAGGAGCGAACGCTGAAGCTTTCTTT.

Turning to this clonotype: Possible read error: a much larger clone is one base away. This rearrangement joins TRBV3-1 to TRBJ2-3, with 12 bases matching TRBD2. Trimming cost V 5 bases and J 4 bases; bases outside gene matches: 10. There are 17 residues in the CDR3. Per the germline V gene, CDR1 is LGHDT and CDR2 is YNNKEL (reference sequence). The CDR3 here is CASSALQLAGGADTQYF. The DNA of the CDR3 is TGTGCCAGCAGCGCTTTACAACTAGCGGGAGGCGCAGATACGCAGTATTTT.

This clonotype was seen only a few times. The gene calls are TRBV27 and TRBJ2-1; 10 bases match TRBD1. This CDR3 comprises 15 residues. V lost 6 bases to trimming and J lost 9 bases; unmatched junction nucleotides: 11. Germline V CDR1 and CDR2: MNHEY, SMNVEV (reference sequence). This chain's CDR3 is CASSDRGPGWSEQFF. The CDR3 DNA sequence: TGTGCCAGCAGCGACAGGGGGCCGGGGTGGAGTGAGCAGTTCTTC.

At least ten counts were recorded for this clonotype. This chain links TRBV13 with TRBJ1-4; D call uncertain. This CDR3 is 15 amino acids long. Germline V gives CDR1 PRHDT, CDR2 FYEKMQ (reference sequence). The germline V and J ends were trimmed by 6 bases and 8 bases, with 19 bases remaining between them. The DNA of the CDR3 is TGTGCCAGCAGTCCCTCACTTGGAGAATCGGAAAAACTGTTTTTT. This gives the protein CASSPSLGESEKLFF.

The chain employs TRBV12-3 or TRBV12-4 and TRBJ1-1; TRBD1 might be the D (6 bases). CDR3 size: 15 residues. V lost 3 bases and J lost 3, with 14 bases in between. CDR3 sequence (DNA): TGTGCCAGCAGTTTTTCCACAGGGTCTTACACTGAAGCTTTCTTT. Amino acid sequence: CASSFSTGSYTEAFF.

This clonotype was recorded once. This may be a read error: a much more frequent sequence differs by one nucleotide. The CDR3 ends on some other residue instead of the conserved phenylalanine or tryptophan, so this is likely a read error. The chain carries TRBV7-9 and TRBJ1-1; D ambiguous. The CDR3 is 15 amino acids. With 1 base removed from V and 1 base from J, the gap between germline ends came to 10 bases. Germline CDR1 and CDR2: SEHNR and FQNEAQ (reference sequence). As DNA, the CDR3 is TGTGCCAGCAGCTTAGGGGCAGTTTCGAACACTGAAGCTTTCATT. It yields the protein CASSLGAVSNTEAFI.